Listed below are T cell receptor beta chains from one sample, sequenced in a study of blood T cell repertoires in COVID-19. Profiled with immunoSEQ multiplex PCR; TCRdb holds only in-frame clones, not every one. This table has approximately 290,000 clones, 80% to 95% appearing once. Sequencing input: peripheral blood. The receptor source for this set is a woman aged 25 to 39 with COVID-19, enrolled during active disease. The CDR3 runs from the conserved cysteine through the conserved F or W. A D gene is named only where the DNA matches it firmly. A row's size may be missing; if present it is once, few, many or a size class.

abundance: once; j_gene: TRBJ1-5; v_gene: TRBV29-1; d_gene: NA; CDR3nt: TGCAGCGTTGTGGAGGGGAATCAGCCCCAGCATTTT; CDR3aa: CSVVEGNQPQHF
abundance: NA; j_gene: TRBJ1-1; v_gene: TRBV18; d_gene: NA; CDR3nt: TGTGCCAGCTCACCTCCCCGAGGCAGGGGCACTGAAGCTTTCTTT; CDR3aa: CASSPPRGRGTEAFF
abundance: NA; j_gene: TRBJ2-7; v_gene: TRBV14; d_gene: NA; CDR3nt: TGTGCCAGCAGCCAAGATACAGGGTCTGTCTACGAGCAGTACTTC; CDR3aa: CASSQDTGSVYEQYF
abundance: NA; j_gene: TRBJ2-7; v_gene: TRBV5-4; d_gene: NA; CDR3nt: TGTGCCAGCAGCTTGGGGGGCACGCAAATAGATACGCAGTACTTC; CDR3aa: CASSLGGTQIDTQYF
abundance: NA; j_gene: TRBJ1-1; v_gene: TRBV19; d_gene: NA; CDR3nt: TGTGCCAGTAGTATAGACGGGGAGGACACTGAAGCTTTCTTT; CDR3aa: CASSIDGEDTEAFF
abundance: NA; j_gene: TRBJ1-3; v_gene: TRBV28; d_gene: TRBD1; CDR3nt: TGTGCCAGCAGTTTATCGCCAGGGGGTGGAAACACCATATATTTT; CDR3aa: CASSLSPGGGNTIYF
abundance: NA; j_gene: TRBJ1-5; v_gene: TRBV30; d_gene: NA; CDR3nt: TGTGCCTGGAGTGGGGGAGCTAGCAATCAGCCCCAGCATTTT; CDR3aa: CAWSGGASNQPQHF
abundance: NA; j_gene: TRBJ2-3; v_gene: TRBV19; d_gene: NA; CDR3nt: TGTGCCAGTAGTCCCGGAGGGGTGCTGCACAGAAATACGCAGTATTTT; CDR3aa: CASSPGGVLHRNTQYF
abundance: NA; j_gene: TRBJ1-5; v_gene: TRBV3-1/TRBV3-2; d_gene: TRBD1; CDR3nt: TGTGCCAGCAGCCGACAGGGTGATCAGCCCCAGCATTTT; CDR3aa: CASSRQGDQPQHF
abundance: NA; j_gene: TRBJ1-3; v_gene: TRBV30; d_gene: NA; CDR3nt: TGTGCCTGGAGTGTGCCAGGCAGTGAAAACACCATATATTTT; CDR3aa: CAWSVPGSENTIYF
abundance: once; j_gene: TRBJ2-5; v_gene: TRBV25-1; d_gene: NA; CDR3nt: TGTGCCAGCAGTGAAACCGGAGGGGAGACCCAGTACTTC; CDR3aa: CASSETGGETQYF
abundance: once; j_gene: TRBJ1-6; v_gene: TRBV30; d_gene: NA; CDR3nt: TGTGCCTGGCGCCCCCGTCCACAGGGTAGAGATTCACCCCTCCACTTT; CDR3aa: CAWRPRPQGRDSPLHF
abundance: NA; j_gene: TRBJ2-5; v_gene: TRBV24-1; d_gene: TRBD1; CDR3nt: TGTGCCACCAGTGGGGACAGCGAAGAGACCCAGTACTTC; CDR3aa: CATSGDSEETQYF
abundance: NA; j_gene: TRBJ2-3; v_gene: TRBV6-6; d_gene: TRBD2; CDR3nt: TGTGCCAGCAGTCCGAAAGGACTAGCGGGGGGAACAGATACGCAGTATTTT; CDR3aa: CASSPKGLAGGTDTQYF
abundance: NA; j_gene: TRBJ2-1; v_gene: TRBV2; d_gene: NA; CDR3nt: TGTGCCAGCAGTGAAGAGCGGGCGAGCGATGAGCAGTTCTTC; CDR3aa: CASSEERASDEQFF
abundance: NA; j_gene: TRBJ2-3; v_gene: TRBV27; d_gene: TRBD2; CDR3nt: TGTGCCAGCAGTTTAGGAGGGAGGGAAGATACGCAGTATTTT; CDR3aa: CASSLGGREDTQYF
abundance: NA; j_gene: TRBJ2-3; v_gene: TRBV4-1; d_gene: NA; CDR3nt: TGCGCCAGCAGCCAAGCGCGGGAATCGGATACGCAGTATTTT; CDR3aa: CASSQARESDTQYF
abundance: NA; j_gene: TRBJ2-5; v_gene: TRBV18; d_gene: TRBD1; CDR3nt: TGTGCCAGCTCCTTGACAGGGGGCGCAGAGACCCAGTACTTC; CDR3aa: CASSLTGGAETQYF
abundance: NA; j_gene: TRBJ2-7; v_gene: TRBV27; d_gene: NA; CDR3nt: TGTGCCAGCAGTTTAGATCTGACTGCCTACGAGCAGTACTTC; CDR3aa: CASSLDLTAYEQYF
abundance: NA; j_gene: TRBJ1-4; v_gene: TRBV19; d_gene: TRBD1; CDR3nt: TGTGCCAGTAGTCCCCGGACAGGGTTTGAAAAACTGTTTTTT; CDR3aa: CASSPRTGFEKLFF
abundance: NA; j_gene: TRBJ1-2; v_gene: TRBV28; d_gene: NA; CDR3nt: TGTGCCAGCAGTTTAACGACATCGAGAGTCAACTATGGCTACACCTTC; CDR3aa: CASSLTTSRVNYGYTF
abundance: NA; j_gene: TRBJ2-1; v_gene: TRBV27; d_gene: TRBD2; CDR3nt: TGTGCCAGCAGTTTCCTTAGCGGGAGAAGCTACAATGAGCAGTTCTTC; CDR3aa: CASSFLSGRSYNEQFF
abundance: NA; j_gene: TRBJ2-5; v_gene: TRBV13; d_gene: NA; CDR3nt: TGTGCCAGCAGTGGTGGCATCCAAGAGACCCAGTACTTC; CDR3aa: CASSGGIQETQYF
abundance: NA; j_gene: TRBJ2-3; v_gene: TRBV11-1; d_gene: TRBD2; CDR3nt: TGTGCCAGCAGCCCCGAGGGGGCTAGCGGGATCATGCAGTATTTT; CDR3aa: CASSPEGASGIMQYF
abundance: NA; j_gene: TRBJ2-5; v_gene: TRBV10-3; d_gene: NA; CDR3nt: TGTGCCATCAGTGATGGAAGGGAGAGGGAGACCCAGTACTTC; CDR3aa: CAISDGRERETQYF
abundance: NA; j_gene: TRBJ2-3; v_gene: TRBV1; d_gene: NA; CDR3nt: TGCACCAGCAGCCAACATACGGACAGGGAAGAAACAGATACGCAGTATTTT; CDR3aa: CTSSQHTDREETDTQYF
abundance: NA; j_gene: TRBJ2-3; v_gene: TRBV5-8; d_gene: TRBD2; CDR3nt: TGTGCCAGCAGCTTTGGACTAGCGCTTAGAGATACGCAGTATTTT; CDR3aa: CASSFGLALRDTQYF
abundance: NA; j_gene: TRBJ2-1; v_gene: TRBV29-1; d_gene: NA; CDR3nt: TGCAGCGTTGAGGGCAGGGGTAGGGACAATGAGCAGTTCTTC; CDR3aa: CSVEGRGRDNEQFF
abundance: NA; j_gene: TRBJ2-2; v_gene: TRBV19; d_gene: NA; CDR3nt: TGTGCCAGTAACCCCTTCACAGGGAGTCGCTCCGGGGAGCTGTTTTTT; CDR3aa: CASNPFTGSRSGELFF
abundance: NA; j_gene: TRBJ2-7; v_gene: TRBV11-3; d_gene: NA; CDR3nt: TGTGCCAGCAGCTTAGAAGAGGTGGTTGGACACCCTTCCTACGAGCAGTACTTC; CDR3aa: CASSLEEVVGHPSYEQYF